This TCR beta chain was identified during a study of blood T cell repertoires in COVID-19. The wider study: The United States, Italy and Spain were the sources of the acute and convalescent COVID-19 samples. T cells, B-cell-depleted T cells, or PBMCs supplied cDNA or gDNA.

Looked up from germline, CDR1 is LGHDT and CDR2 is YNNKEL (reference sequence). Trimming took off 4 bases at V and 3 bases at J, with 15 bases between the two ends. This CDR3 region has 15 residues. Study processing details: Amplification of reference gene primers was used by the study to estimate nucleated cell counts. Produced via immunoSEQ multiplex PCR; TCRdb's table is partial and in-frame only. V and J calls and clone size follow that table, whereas D and trimming were derived from the DNA. The table includes under 350,000 clones, around 87% detected once. The sequenced sample consisted of peripheral blood. The chain has TRBV3-1 (or the pseudogene TRBV3-2) and TRBJ2-5; the D gene is possibly TRBD1 (6 bases). This receptor was obtained from a man aged 70 or older with acute or convalescent COVID-19. The CDR3 here is CASSRLGAGEETQYF. CDR3 coding DNA: TGTGCCAGCAGCCGACTTGGGGCAGGGGAAGAGACCCAGTACTTC.